The sequence of this T cell receptor (beta chain) was determined in a study of T cells in Graves' hyperthyroidism and ophthalmopathy (dated by TCRdb to between 2017 and 2020). As for the study more broadly: Peripheral blood samples were taken at initial diagnosis, before any treatment was given. Prospective prediction of ophthalmopathy was tested in an independent validation cohort of 18 to 20 hyperthyroidism patients and 17 patients who later progressed to ophthalmopathy. Once sampling was done, hyperthyroidism patients were given methimazole at a starting dose of 30 mg daily, whereas ophthalmopathy patients were given high-dose intravenous methylprednisolone. In about six Graves' hyperthyroidism patients, the study also compared T-cell repertoires from thyroid tissue with T-cell repertoires from blood. TCR Vbeta CDR3 sequencing of roughly 140 peripheral blood samples (43 ophthalmopathy, about 80 hyperthyroidism and approximately 17 progressor patients) is reported in the paper. A discovery cohort of 95 to 100 patients, about 40 with Graves' ophthalmopathy and about 58 with stable Graves' hyperthyroidism, was used to find distinguishing TCR V-J signatures. The roughly 91 discovery patients were randomly divided into training and test sets at a 7:3 ratio.

Overall results and qualifications from the work: Sample size was not statistically predetermined, and investigators were not blinded to group allocation. In validation, the model predicted progression to ophthalmopathy with roughly 70% sensitivity and 72% to 85% specificity, a median of around six months before onset. Most expanded thyroid clonotypes (frequency above 0.001) were also found in blood, which suggests that blood repertoires may mirror thyroid immune responses. A 13 V-J signature model separated ophthalmopathy from stable hyperthyroidism, with approximately 87% sensitivity and roughly 81% specificity in cross-validation and 80%/75% in testing.

This clonotype was detected only a few times. This receptor's antigen is unknown. Base qualities are not recorded, but no much larger clone differs from it by a single base. Ophthalmopathy patients had moderately to severely active disease, Clinical Activity Score of at least 3, NOSPECS grade of at least 4, and duration under 3 months. Exclusion was applied to patients with uncontrolled infections, other autoimmune diseases, pregnancy or lactation. Diagnoses were established on the basis of clinical symptoms, serum thyroxine and TRAb, thyroid ultrasound, and orbital computed tomography. PBMCs were isolated from about 9.2 ml of fresh peripheral blood by Ficoll-Paque density gradient centrifugation. Total RNA was extracted with Trizol reagent, and quality was checked on an Agilent 2100 Bioanalyzer. Amplification of TCR beta CDR3 regions was carried out from RNA transcripts. A first-round RT-PCR of the TCR CDR3 used the HTBI primer set with the Qiagen OneStep RT-PCR kit. Libraries were constructed in a second round of multiplex PCR, after which size selection and purification were carried out. Paired-end sequencing of the libraries was performed with 100 bp reads on an Illumina HiSeq2000. The study's own analysis went as follows. Raw data were processed with SOAPnuke, discarding reads with adapters, uncalled bases, mean Phred below 15, or no exact constant-primer or identifier match. High-quality paired reads were merged using COPE v1.2.5, and each unique nucleotide sequence was defined as a clonotype. Clonotypes were aligned to IMGT TRBV, TRBD and TRBJ reference segments using MiTCR v1.1. Only V-J combinations with frequency above 0.0001, covering about 99% of repertoires, were analysed. The TCS score was defined as F50 (clonal expansion) divided by E x V (chaos), with BLOSUM62-based TCRdist calculated between CDR3 peptides within each V-J. Welch's t-statistics and random forest reduced several hundred V-J features to roughly 13, which were used in a naive Bayes classifier (R e1071). The raw public reads went through TCRdb reprocessing: fastp at Q25, MiXCR clone calling, in-frame beta chains kept. Entries that share a CDR3 protein sequence are merged under the most common genes and DNA. These V and J calls are TCRdb output, not the study's own analysis. For this sample the table gives hundreds of thousands of distinct CDR3 sequences, of which about 14% were detected only once. The ten top clones hold roughly an eighth of the sample.

The cysteine opens and the phenylalanine closes a CDR3 of 17 amino acids. The DNA shown is the 51-base CDR3, in frame from base 1. V is clipped by 0 bases and J by 1 base, and the sequence between their germline boundaries is 16 bases long. Looking up the germline V gene yields CDR1 LGHNA and CDR2 YSLEER. The source is a woman aged 50 to 60 with Graves' ophthalmopathy. Sequenced: blood. The chain couples TRBV4-3 to TRBJ2-7, with a tentative D gene TRBD1 over 5 matching bases. The DNA sequence is TGCGCCAGCAGCCAAGAAGCTTGGGGCGTCCTATCCTACGAGCAGTACTTC. Translation gives CASSQEAWGVLSYEQYF.